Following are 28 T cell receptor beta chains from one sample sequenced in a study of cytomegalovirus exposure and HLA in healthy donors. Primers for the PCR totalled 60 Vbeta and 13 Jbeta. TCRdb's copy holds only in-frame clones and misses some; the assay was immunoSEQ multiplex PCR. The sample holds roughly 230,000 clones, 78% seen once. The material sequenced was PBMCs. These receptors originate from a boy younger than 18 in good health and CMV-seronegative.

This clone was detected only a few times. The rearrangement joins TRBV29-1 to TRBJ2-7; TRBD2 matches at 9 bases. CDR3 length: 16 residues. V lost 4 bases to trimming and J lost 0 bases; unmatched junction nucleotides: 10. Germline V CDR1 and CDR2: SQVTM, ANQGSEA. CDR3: CSVGIKREASSYEQYF. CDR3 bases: TGCAGCGTTGGGATCAAGCGGGAGGCAAGCTCCTACGAGCAGTACTTC.

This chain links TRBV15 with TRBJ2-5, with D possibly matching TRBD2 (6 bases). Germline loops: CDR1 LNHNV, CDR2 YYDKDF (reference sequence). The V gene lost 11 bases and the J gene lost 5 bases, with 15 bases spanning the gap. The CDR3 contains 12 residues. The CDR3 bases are TGTGCCCGATTGACGGGAGTCGAGACCCAGTACTTC. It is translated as CARLTGVETQYF.

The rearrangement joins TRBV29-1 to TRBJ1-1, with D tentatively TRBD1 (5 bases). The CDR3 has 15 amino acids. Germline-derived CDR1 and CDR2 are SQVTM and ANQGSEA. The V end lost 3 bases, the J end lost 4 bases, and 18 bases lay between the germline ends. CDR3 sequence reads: CSVDGGTQEGTEAFF. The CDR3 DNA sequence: TGCAGCGTTGATGGGGGGACCCAGGAAGGCACTGAAGCTTTCTTT.

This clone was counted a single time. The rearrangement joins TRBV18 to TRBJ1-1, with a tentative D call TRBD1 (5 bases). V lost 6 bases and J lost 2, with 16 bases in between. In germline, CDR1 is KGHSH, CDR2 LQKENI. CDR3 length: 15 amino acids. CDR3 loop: CASSRGGDPNTEAFF. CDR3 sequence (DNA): TGTGCCAGCTCTAGGGGAGGGGACCCCAACACTGAAGCTTTCTTT.

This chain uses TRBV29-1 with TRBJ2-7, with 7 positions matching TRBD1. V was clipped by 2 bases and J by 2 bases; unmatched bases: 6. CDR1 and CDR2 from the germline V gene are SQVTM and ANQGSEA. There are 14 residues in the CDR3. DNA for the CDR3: TGCAGCGTTGAACGACAGGGACCTCCCTACGAGCAGTACTTC. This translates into CSVERQGPPYEQYF.

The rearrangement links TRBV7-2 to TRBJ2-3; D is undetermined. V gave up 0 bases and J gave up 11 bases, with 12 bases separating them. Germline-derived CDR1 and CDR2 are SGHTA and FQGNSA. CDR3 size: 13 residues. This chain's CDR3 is CASSLAFIGGQYF. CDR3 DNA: TGTGCCAGCAGCTTAGCGTTCATAGGCGGGCAGTATTTT. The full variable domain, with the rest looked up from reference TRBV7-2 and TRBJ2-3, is GAGVSQSPSNKVTEKGKDVELRCDPISGHTALYWYRQSLGQGLEFLIYFQGNSAPDKSGLPSDRFSAERTGGSVSTLTIQRTQQEDSAVYLCASSLAFIGGQYFGPGTRLTVL.

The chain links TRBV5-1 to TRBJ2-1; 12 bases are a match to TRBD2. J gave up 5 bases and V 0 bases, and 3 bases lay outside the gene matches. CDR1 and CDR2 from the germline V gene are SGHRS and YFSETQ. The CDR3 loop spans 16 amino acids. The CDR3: CASSLAWTSGNNEQFF. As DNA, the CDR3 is TGCGCCAGCAGCTTGGCCTGGACTAGCGGGAACAATGAGCAGTTCTTC.

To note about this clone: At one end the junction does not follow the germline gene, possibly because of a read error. The DNA for the CDR3 is TGTTCCAGCAGCGCAATCGGGGAGGGGCAGAACACTGAAGCTTTCTTT. This gives the protein CSSSAIGEGQNTEAFF. V is TRBV7-9 and J is TRBJ1-1, with D possibly TRBD1 on 5 matching bases. Germline CDR1 reads SEHNR; CDR2 reads FQNEAQ (reference sequence). CDR3 size: 16 residues.

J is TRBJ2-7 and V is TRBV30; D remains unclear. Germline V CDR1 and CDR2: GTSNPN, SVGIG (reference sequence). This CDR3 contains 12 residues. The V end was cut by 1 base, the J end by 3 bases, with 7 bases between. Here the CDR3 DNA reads TGTGCCTGGAGTGAGTTCTACTACGAGCAGTACTTC. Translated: CAWSEFYYEQYF.

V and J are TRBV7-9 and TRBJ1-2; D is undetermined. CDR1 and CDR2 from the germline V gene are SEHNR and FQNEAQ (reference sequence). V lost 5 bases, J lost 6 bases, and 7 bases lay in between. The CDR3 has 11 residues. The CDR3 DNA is TGTGCCAGCAGCCCTAATAATGGCTACACCTTC. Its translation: CASSPNNGYTF.

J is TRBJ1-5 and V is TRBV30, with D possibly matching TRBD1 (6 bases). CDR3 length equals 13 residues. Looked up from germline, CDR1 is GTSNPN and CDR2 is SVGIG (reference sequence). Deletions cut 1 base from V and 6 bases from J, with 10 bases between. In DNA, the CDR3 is TGTGCCTGGAGTGACAGGGAGGGTCAGCCCCAGCATTTT. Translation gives CAWSDREGQPQHF.

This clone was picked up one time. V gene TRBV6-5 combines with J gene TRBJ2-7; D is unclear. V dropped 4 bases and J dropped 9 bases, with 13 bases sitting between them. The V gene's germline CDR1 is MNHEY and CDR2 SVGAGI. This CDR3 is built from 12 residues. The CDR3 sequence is CASSSTYGGQYF. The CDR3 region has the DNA TGTGCCAGCAGTTCTACTTATGGCGGGCAGTACTTC.

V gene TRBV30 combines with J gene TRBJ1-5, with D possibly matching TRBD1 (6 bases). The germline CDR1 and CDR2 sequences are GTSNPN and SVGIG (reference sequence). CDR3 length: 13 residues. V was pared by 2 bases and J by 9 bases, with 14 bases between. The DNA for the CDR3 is TGTGCCTGGAGTAGGGCGGACAGTCCGCCCCAGCATTTT. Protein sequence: CAWSRADSPPQHF.

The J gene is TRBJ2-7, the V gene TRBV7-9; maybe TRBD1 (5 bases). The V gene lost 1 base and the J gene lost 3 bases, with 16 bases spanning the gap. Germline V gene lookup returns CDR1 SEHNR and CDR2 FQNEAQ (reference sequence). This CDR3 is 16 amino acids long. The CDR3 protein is CASSLVSQTALYEQYF. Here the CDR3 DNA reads TGTGCCAGCAGCTTAGTGTCCCAGACAGCTCTCTACGAGCAGTACTTC.

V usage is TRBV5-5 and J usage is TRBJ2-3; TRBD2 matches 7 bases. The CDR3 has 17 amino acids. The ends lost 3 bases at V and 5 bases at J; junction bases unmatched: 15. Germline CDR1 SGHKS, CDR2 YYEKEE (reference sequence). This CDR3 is CASSSNAQTSVGDTQYF. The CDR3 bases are TGTGCCAGCAGCTCGAACGCGCAAACTAGCGTGGGAGATACGCAGTATTTT.

The CDR3: CASSQDAWTSGAYNEQFF. The CDR3 DNA follows: TGTGCCAGCAGCCAAGATGCCTGGACTAGCGGGGCCTACAATGAGCAGTTCTTC. V and J are TRBV4-2 and TRBJ2-1; 12 nucleotides line up with TRBD2. V lost 0 bases to trimming and J lost 2 bases; unmatched junction nucleotides: 5. CDR1 and CDR2 from the germline V gene are LGHNA and YNFKEQ. The CDR3 contains 18 residues.

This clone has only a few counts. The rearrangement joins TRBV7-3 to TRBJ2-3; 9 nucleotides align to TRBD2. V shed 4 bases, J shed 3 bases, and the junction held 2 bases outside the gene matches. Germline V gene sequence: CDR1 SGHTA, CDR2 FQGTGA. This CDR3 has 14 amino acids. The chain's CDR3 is CASSYSGGTDTQYF. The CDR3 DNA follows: TGTGCCAGCAGCTACAGCGGGGGGACAGATACGCAGTATTTT.

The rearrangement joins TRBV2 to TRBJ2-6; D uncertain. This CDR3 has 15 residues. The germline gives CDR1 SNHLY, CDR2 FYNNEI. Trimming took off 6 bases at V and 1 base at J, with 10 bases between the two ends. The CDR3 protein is CASSPYGSGANVLTF. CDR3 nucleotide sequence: TGTGCCAGCAGCCCTTACGGGTCTGGGGCCAACGTCCTGACTTTC.

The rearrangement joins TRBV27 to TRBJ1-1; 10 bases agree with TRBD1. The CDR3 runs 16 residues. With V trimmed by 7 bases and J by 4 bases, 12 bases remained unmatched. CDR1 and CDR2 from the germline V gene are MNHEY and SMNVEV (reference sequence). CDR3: CASNPGATGGLTEAFF. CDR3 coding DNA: TGTGCCAGCAACCCTGGTGCGACAGGGGGCCTCACTGAAGCTTTCTTT.

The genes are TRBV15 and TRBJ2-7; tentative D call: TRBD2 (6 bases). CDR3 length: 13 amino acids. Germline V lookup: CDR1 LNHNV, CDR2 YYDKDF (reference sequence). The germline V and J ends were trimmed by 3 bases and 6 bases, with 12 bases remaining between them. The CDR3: CATSSRGGSEQYF. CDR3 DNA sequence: TGTGCCACCAGCAGTAGAGGAGGGAGCGAGCAGTACTTC. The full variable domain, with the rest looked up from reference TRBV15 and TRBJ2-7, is DAMVIQNPRYQVTQFGKPVTLSCSQTLNHNVMYWYQQKSSQAPKLLFHYYDKDFNNEADTPDNFQSRRPNTSFCFLDIRSPGLGDTAMYLCATSSRGGSEQYFGPGTRLTVT.

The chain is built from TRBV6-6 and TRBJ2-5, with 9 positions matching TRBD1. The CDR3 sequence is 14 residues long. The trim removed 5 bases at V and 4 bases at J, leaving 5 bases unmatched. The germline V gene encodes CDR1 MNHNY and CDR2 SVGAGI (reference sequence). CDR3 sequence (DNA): TGTGCCAGCAGTCGGACAGGGGCCCCAGAGACCCAGTACTTC. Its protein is CASSRTGAPETQYF.

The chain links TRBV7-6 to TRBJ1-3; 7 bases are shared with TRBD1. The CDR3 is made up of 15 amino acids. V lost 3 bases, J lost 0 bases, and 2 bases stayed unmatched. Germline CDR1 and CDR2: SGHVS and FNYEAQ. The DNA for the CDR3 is TGTGCCAGCAGCTTGCGGGACAGCTCTGGAAACACCATATATTTT. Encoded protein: CASSLRDSSGNTIYF.

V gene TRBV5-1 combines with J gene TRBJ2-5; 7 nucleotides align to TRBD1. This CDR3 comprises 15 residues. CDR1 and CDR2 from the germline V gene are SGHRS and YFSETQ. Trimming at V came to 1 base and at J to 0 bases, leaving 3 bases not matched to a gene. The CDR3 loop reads CASSLSGTDQETQYF. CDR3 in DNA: TGCGCCAGCAGCTTGTCCGGGACAGACCAAGAGACCCAGTACTTC.

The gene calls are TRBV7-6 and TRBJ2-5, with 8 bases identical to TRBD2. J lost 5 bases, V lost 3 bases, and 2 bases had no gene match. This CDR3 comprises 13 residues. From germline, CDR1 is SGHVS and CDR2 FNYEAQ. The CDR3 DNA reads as TGTGCCAGCAGCTTCGGCGGGAGGGAGACCCAGTACTTC. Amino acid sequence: CASSFGGRETQYF.

The chain's CDR3 is CAWSGLVGGGYNEQFF. CDR3 bases: TGTGCCTGGAGTGGGTTGGTGGGCGGGGGTTACAATGAGCAGTTCTTC. This rearrangement joins TRBV30 to TRBJ2-1, with 7 nucleotides matching TRBD2. V lost 1 base to trimming and J lost 4 bases; unmatched junction nucleotides: 10. The germline V gene has CDR1 GTSNPN and CDR2 SVGIG (reference sequence). CDR3 size: 16 residues.

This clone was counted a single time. The CDR3 DNA is TGTGCCAGCAGCCCTGGGGACTCTTCAGGCTACGAGCAGTACTTC. Protein sequence: CASSPGDSSGYEQYF. V and J are TRBV9 and TRBJ2-7, with D tentatively TRBD2 (6 bases). CDR1 is SGDLS and CDR2 is YYNGEE in the germline V gene. This CDR3 region has 15 residues. V gave up 4 bases and J gave up 3 bases, with 17 bases separating them.

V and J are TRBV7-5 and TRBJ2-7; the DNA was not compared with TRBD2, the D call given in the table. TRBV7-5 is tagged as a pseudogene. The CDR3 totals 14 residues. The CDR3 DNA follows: TGTGTCAGAACCAGCGGGAGGGTGGGAGACGAGCAGTACTTC. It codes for CVRTSGRVGDEQYF.

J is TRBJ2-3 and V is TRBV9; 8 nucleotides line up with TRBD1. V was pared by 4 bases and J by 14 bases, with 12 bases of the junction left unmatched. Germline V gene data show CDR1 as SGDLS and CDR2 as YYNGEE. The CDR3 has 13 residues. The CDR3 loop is CASSPRTGLTPYF. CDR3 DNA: TGTGCCAGCAGCCCTCGGACAGGGTTGACTCCGTATTTT.